A selection of T cell receptor beta chains follows, all from one sample in a study of shared clonotypes between healthy human individuals. Method: immunoSEQ multiplex PCR; TCRdb's copy keeps in-frame clones and lacks some. The repertoire holds hundreds of thousands of clones, with approximately 95% as singletons. Specimen: naive CD4+ T cells sorted from blood. Every receptor here comes from a woman aged 25 to 39 in good health. The CDR3 runs from the conserved cysteine through the conserved F or W. D genes are given only for firm matches. Clone size, where shown, is once, few, many, or a class for clones that have expanded.

j_call v_call cdr3_length clone_size d_call cdr3_aa cdr3_nt
TRBJ2-1 TRBV7-9 17 . TRBD2 CASSSPGLAGAYNEQFF TGTGCCAGCAGCTCCCCGGGACTAGCGGGAGCCTACAATGAGCAGTTCTTC
TRBJ1-2 TRBV5-1 13 . . CASSLTGEYGYTF TGCGCCAGCAGCTTGACGGGGGAGTATGGCTACACCTTC
TRBJ2-2 TRBV4-1 16 once . CASSPHPATATGELFF TGCGCCAGCAGCCCACACCCCGCTACGGCCACCGGGGAGCTGTTTTTT
TRBJ2-7 TRBV5-1 16 . TRBD1 CASSSTPGQGGNEQYF TGCGCCAGCAGCTCAACGCCGGGACAGGGGGGTAACGAGCAGTACTTC
TRBJ2-3 TRBV7-6 13 . . CASSLAPTDTQYF TGTGCCAGCAGCTTAGCCCCTACAGATACGCAGTATTTT
TRBJ2-3 TRBV6-1 14 . . CASSETGRTDTQYF TGTGCCAGCAGCGAGACAGGTCGCACAGATACGCAGTATTTT
TRBJ2-7 TRBV5-1 13 . . CASSFGGSYEQYF TGCGCCAGCAGCTTCGGGGGTTCCTACGAGCAGTACTTC
TRBJ2-2 TRBV30 15 . . CAWSEIQLNTGELFF TGTGCCTGGAGTGAAATACAGCTAAACACCGGGGAGCTGTTTTTT
TRBJ1-5 TRBV28 15 . TRBD1 CASSFGDRAGQPQHF TGTGCCAGCAGTTTCGGGGACAGGGCGGGTCAGCCCCAGCATTTT
TRBJ2-1 TRBV27 16 . . CASSSNVGGSYNEQFF TGTGCCAGCAGTTCAAACGTAGGGGGCTCCTACAATGAGCAGTTCTTC
TRBJ1-2 TRBV6-6 14 . . CASTFQPGPYGYTF TGTGCCAGCACTTTTCAACCGGGGCCCTATGGCTACACCTTC
TRBJ2-6 TRBV5-1 16 . . CASSLGGTSGANVLTF TGCGCCAGCAGCTTGGGGGGTACCTCTGGGGCCAACGTCCTGACTTTC
TRBJ1-4 TRBV2 16 . . CASMEDRITTNEKLFF TGTGCCAGCATGGAGGACAGAATAACAACTAATGAAAAACTGTTTTTT
TRBJ1-3 TRBV6-5 14 . . CASSLLSSGNTIYF TGTGCCAGCAGCCTTTTGTCCTCTGGAAACACCATATATTTT
TRBJ2-7 TRBV19 13 . TRBD2 CASSMTSGYEQYF TGTGCCAGTAGTATGACTAGCGGCTACGAGCAGTACTTC
TRBJ1-3 TRBV28 15 . TRBD1 CASCVGQGSGNTIYF TGTGCCAGCTGTGTGGGACAGGGCTCTGGAAACACCATATATTTT
TRBJ2-7 TRBV28 14 . . CASSPSGVVYEQYF TGTGCCAGCAGTCCCTCAGGGGTTGTATACGAGCAGTACTTC
TRBJ1-1 TRBV6-1 14 . . CASSEALLRAEAFF TGTGCCAGCAGTGAAGCGCTTCTGAGGGCCGAAGCTTTCTTT
TRBJ2-7 TRBV28 15 . TRBD1 CASSSTGGNLYEQYF TGTGCCAGCAGTTCGACAGGGGGGAATCTTTACGAGCAGTACTTC
TRBJ2-1 TRBV5-1 15 once TRBD2 CASSLALSGVNEQFF TGCGCCAGCAGCTTGGCCCTTAGCGGGGTGAATGAGCAGTTCTTC
TRBJ1-5 TRBV19 13 . . CASSDGKYQPQHF TGTGCCAGTAGTGACGGGAAGTATCAGCCCCAGCATTTT
TRBJ2-1 TRBV28 15 . TRBD1 CASSLRQGALNEQFF TGTGCCAGCAGTCTCCGACAGGGGGCGCTTAATGAGCAGTTCTTC
TRBJ2-3 TRBV19 15 . . CASSTRYQTTDTQYF TGTGCCAGTAGTACCCGGTACCAAACCACAGATACGCAGTATTTT
TRBJ2-5 TRBV27 12 . TRBD1 CASRQGEETQYF TGTGCCAGCAGACAGGGGGAAGAGACCCAGTACTTC
TRBJ1-5 TRBV2 13 . . CASWGGSNQPQHF TGTGCCAGCTGGGGGGGTAGCAATCAGCCCCAGCATTTT
TRBJ2-3 TRBV10-1 14 . . CASSLGEGTDTQYF TGCGCCAGCAGTCTCGGGGAGGGCACAGATACGCAGTATTTT
TRBJ2-1 TRBV18 11 . . CASSVQGEQFF TGTGCCAGCTCAGTTCAGGGTGAGCAGTTCTTC
TRBJ1-2 TRBV5-1 13 . . CASSLGGDYGYTF TGCGCCAGCAGCTTGGGGGGCGACTATGGCTACACCTTC
TRBJ2-7 TRBV18 13 . TRBD1 CASSTDRGNEQYF TGTGCCAGCTCAACCGACAGGGGGAACGAGCAGTACTTC
TRBJ2-6 TRBV5-5 15 . . CASRFDFSGANVLTF TGTGCCAGCAGGTTTGACTTTTCTGGGGCCAACGTCCTGACTTTC
TRBJ2-1 TRBV10-2 14 . TRBD2 CASRTSGSSNEQFF TGCGCCAGCAGGACTAGCGGGAGTTCCAATGAGCAGTTCTTC
TRBJ2-7 TRBV30 12 . TRBD2 CACLAGDHEQYF TGTGCCTGCCTAGCGGGAGATCACGAGCAGTACTTC
TRBJ1-5 TRBV6-1 15 . . CASSANGPNNQPQHF TGTGCCAGCAGTGCCAACGGGCCCAACAATCAGCCCCAGCATTTT
TRBJ2-7 TRBV6-4 12 . TRBD1 CASSDLRTGLYF TGTGCCAGCAGTGATCTTCGGACAGGGCTTTACTTC